Listed below are T cell receptor beta chains from one sample, sequenced in a study of CD8 T cells in ankylosing spondylitis. One entry per CDR3 protein results from TCRdb running MiXCR on the 5' RACE reads. The sample contains 250,000 to 350,000 distinct CDR3 sequences, around 20% of which appear only once. Sequencing used blood, either unsorted or a sorted T cell fraction (not recorded which). These receptors originate from a female donor with ankylosing spondylitis or in good health (not recorded which). CDR3s include the opening cysteine and the closing phenylalanine or tryptophan. A D gene is named only where the DNA matches it firmly. A clone size is listed for some rows: how often the clone was seen (once, few, many), or a class if it is expanded.

abundance: many; d_gene: .; j_gene: TRBJ2-4; v_gene: TRBV10-3; CDR3nt: TGTGCCATCAGTGGGCCGGAAAACATTCAGTACTTC; CDR3aa: CAISGPENIQYF
abundance: few; d_gene: TRBD2; j_gene: TRBJ2-7; v_gene: TRBV20-1; CDR3nt: TGCAGTGCCCTGGGGGGGGAGCAGTACTTC; CDR3aa: CSALGGEQYF
abundance: .; d_gene: TRBD2; j_gene: TRBJ2-1; v_gene: TRBV7-2; CDR3nt: TGTGCCAGCAGCACCACACGGCTAGCGGGCTATGAGCAGTTCTTC; CDR3aa: CASSTTRLAGYEQFF
abundance: .; d_gene: .; j_gene: TRBJ1-1; v_gene: TRBV14; CDR3nt: TGTGCCAGCAGCCAAGTATCCGGCATGGGGGCTTTCTTT; CDR3aa: CASSQVSGMGAFF
abundance: few; d_gene: TRBD2; j_gene: TRBJ2-1; v_gene: TRBV6-5; CDR3nt: TGTGCCAGCAGTTACCTCTTAGCGGGAGCGGGGGATGAGCAGTTCTTC; CDR3aa: CASSYLLAGAGDEQFF
abundance: .; d_gene: .; j_gene: TRBJ2-1; v_gene: TRBV28; CDR3nt: TGTGCCAGCGGCCCAGGGTTAGGGTCCTACAATGAGCAGTTCTTC; CDR3aa: CASGPGLGSYNEQFF
abundance: few; d_gene: .; j_gene: TRBJ2-1; v_gene: TRBV9; CDR3nt: TGTGCCAGCAGCGTGTCTAGCACATACAATGAGCAGTTCTTC; CDR3aa: CASSVSSTYNEQFF
abundance: few; d_gene: TRBD2; j_gene: TRBJ2-7; v_gene: TRBV29-1; CDR3nt: TGCAGCGTGGGGGGGGTAGCGGGAGTGGGCTCCTACGAGCAGTACTTC; CDR3aa: CSVGGVAGVGSYEQYF
abundance: few; d_gene: TRBD1; j_gene: TRBJ2-3; v_gene: TRBV5-5; CDR3nt: TGTGCCAGCAGCTTGGGACAGGGCCTCACAGATACGCAGTATTTT; CDR3aa: CASSLGQGLTDTQYF
abundance: many; d_gene: TRBD1; j_gene: TRBJ2-2; v_gene: TRBV12-3/TRBV12-4; CDR3nt: TGTGCCAGCAGTCTCCGGACAGGCACCGGGGAGCTGTTTTTT; CDR3aa: CASSLRTGTGELFF
abundance: few; d_gene: .; j_gene: TRBJ2-1; v_gene: TRBV27; CDR3nt: TGTGCCAGCAGTTTGGCTGGGCATGAGCAGTTCTTC; CDR3aa: CASSLAGHEQFF
abundance: few; d_gene: .; j_gene: TRBJ2-7; v_gene: TRBV27; CDR3nt: TGTGCCAGCAGTCCGAGGGGTATGGCCTCCTACGAGCAGTACTTC; CDR3aa: CASSPRGMASYEQYF
abundance: .; d_gene: .; j_gene: TRBJ2-5; v_gene: TRBV7-2; CDR3nt: TGTGCCAGCAGCTCGGGGAGGGGGCTCCAAGAGACCCAGTACTTC; CDR3aa: CASSSGRGLQETQYF
abundance: .; d_gene: TRBD2; j_gene: TRBJ2-7; v_gene: TRBV29-1; CDR3nt: TGCAGCGTAGCCGGGACTAGCGGGAGCTCCTACGAGCAGTACTTC; CDR3aa: CSVAGTSGSSYEQYF
abundance: .; d_gene: .; j_gene: TRBJ2-3; v_gene: TRBV30; CDR3nt: TGTGCCTGGAGGATGGCCGGGAATGGCCCCACAGATACGCAGTATTTT; CDR3aa: CAWRMAGNGPTDTQYF
abundance: .; d_gene: .; j_gene: TRBJ2-5; v_gene: TRBV25-1; CDR3nt: TGTGCCAGCCGGGAACCGGGGACCATGGGGACCCAGTACTTC; CDR3aa: CASREPGTMGTQYF
abundance: .; d_gene: .; j_gene: TRBJ2-5; v_gene: TRBV5-6; CDR3nt: TGTGCCAGCAGCTCTCCCGGGCCTACAAAGACCCAGTACTTC; CDR3aa: CASSSPGPTKTQYF
abundance: .; d_gene: TRBD2; j_gene: TRBJ2-4; v_gene: TRBV25-1; CDR3nt: TGTGCCAGCAGTGAATCGGGGGGACCAAACATTCAGTACTTC; CDR3aa: CASSESGGPNIQYF
abundance: .; d_gene: .; j_gene: TRBJ1-6; v_gene: TRBV20-1; CDR3nt: TGCAGTGCTAGAGATGCCAGAGTTAATTCACCCCTCCACTTT; CDR3aa: CSARDARVNSPLHF
abundance: many; d_gene: TRBD2; j_gene: TRBJ2-1; v_gene: TRBV12-3/TRBV12-4; CDR3nt: TGTGCCAGCAGTCGGACTAGCGGGCCCCCCTACAATGAGCAGTTCTTC; CDR3aa: CASSRTSGPPYNEQFF
abundance: few; d_gene: .; j_gene: TRBJ2-1; v_gene: TRBV20-1; CDR3nt: TGCAGTGCTAGAGATCCAAGATACCTCTACAATGAGCAGTTCTTC; CDR3aa: CSARDPRYLYNEQFF
abundance: many; d_gene: .; j_gene: TRBJ2-5; v_gene: TRBV20-1; CDR3nt: TGCAGTGCTAGGGTCGAGACCCAGTACTTC; CDR3aa: CSARVETQYF
abundance: .; d_gene: .; j_gene: TRBJ2-1; v_gene: TRBV29-1; CDR3nt: TGCAGCGTTGAAGACAACTCCCGCGAGCAGTTCTTC; CDR3aa: CSVEDNSREQFF
abundance: .; d_gene: .; j_gene: TRBJ2-3; v_gene: TRBV23-1; CDR3nt: TGCGCCAGCAGTCAATCAGCAAAAGATACGCAGTATTTT; CDR3aa: CASSQSAKDTQYF
abundance: .; d_gene: TRBD1; j_gene: TRBJ2-3; v_gene: TRBV5-6; CDR3nt: TGTGCCAGCAGCCCATGGACAGGTGAAACAGATACGCAGTATTTT; CDR3aa: CASSPWTGETDTQYF
abundance: few; d_gene: .; j_gene: TRBJ1-6; v_gene: TRBV2; CDR3nt: TGTGCCAGCAAGGGAGGCTCCTATAATTCACCCCTCCACTTT; CDR3aa: CASKGGSYNSPLHF
abundance: .; d_gene: TRBD1; j_gene: TRBJ2-3; v_gene: TRBV2; CDR3nt: TGTGCCAGCAGTCCGGGACAGGGATTGGGGGATACGCAGTATTTT; CDR3aa: CASSPGQGLGDTQYF
abundance: .; d_gene: TRBD1; j_gene: TRBJ1-1; v_gene: TRBV6-2/TRBV6-3; CDR3nt: TGTGCCAGCAGTCACAGACAGGGTGGGATACAGAACACTGAAGCTTTCTTT; CDR3aa: CASSHRQGGIQNTEAFF
abundance: few; d_gene: .; j_gene: TRBJ2-1; v_gene: TRBV7-2; CDR3nt: TGTGCCAGCAGACAAGGGCGGGAGCAGTTCTTC; CDR3aa: CASRQGREQFF
abundance: .; d_gene: .; j_gene: TRBJ2-3; v_gene: TRBV20-1; CDR3nt: TGCAGTGCTCCTCCGGGCGGCTGGGGCACAGATACGCAGTATTTT; CDR3aa: CSAPPGGWGTDTQYF
abundance: few; d_gene: .; j_gene: TRBJ2-1; v_gene: TRBV4-3; CDR3nt: TGCGCCAGCAGCCTATCGGCCCTCTCTAGGGATGAGCAGTTCTTC; CDR3aa: CASSLSALSRDEQFF
abundance: few; d_gene: .; j_gene: TRBJ2-1; v_gene: TRBV15; CDR3nt: TGTGCCACCAGCAGAGATCGGGGCGGTTCCTACAATGAGCAGTTCTTC; CDR3aa: CATSRDRGGSYNEQFF
abundance: many; d_gene: .; j_gene: TRBJ1-2; v_gene: TRBV20-1; CDR3nt: TGCAGTGCTAGTAGGGAAGCCAACTATGGCTACACCTTC; CDR3aa: CSASREANYGYTF
abundance: few; d_gene: TRBD2; j_gene: TRBJ2-2; v_gene: TRBV12-3/TRBV12-4; CDR3nt: TGTGCCAGCAGAGTAGCGGGAGGGCCAAGCGGGGAGCTGTTTTTT; CDR3aa: CASRVAGGPSGELFF
abundance: many; d_gene: .; j_gene: TRBJ1-1; v_gene: TRBV12-3/TRBV12-4; CDR3nt: TGTGCCAGCAGAGCGTCCTTTGACGGAACTGAAGCTTTCTTT; CDR3aa: CASRASFDGTEAFF
abundance: .; d_gene: .; j_gene: TRBJ2-5; v_gene: TRBV4-1; CDR3nt: TGCGCCAGCAGCCCCTTTCCGGCGCTACAAGAGACCCAGTACTTC; CDR3aa: CASSPFPALQETQYF
abundance: .; d_gene: TRBD1; j_gene: TRBJ2-1; v_gene: TRBV12-5; CDR3nt: TGTGCTAGTGGTTTGGTAGGGGGCCGGACCGACAATGAGCAGTTCTTC; CDR3aa: CASGLVGGRTDNEQFF
abundance: .; d_gene: .; j_gene: TRBJ1-1; v_gene: TRBV25-1; CDR3nt: TGTGCCAGCCGGGGTTTATCTGACGCTTTCTTT; CDR3aa: CASRGLSDAFF
abundance: few; d_gene: TRBD1; j_gene: TRBJ1-1; v_gene: TRBV5-6; CDR3nt: TGTGCCAGCAGCTTCAGGGGGCCCGGAACTGAAGCTTTCTTT; CDR3aa: CASSFRGPGTEAFF
abundance: .; d_gene: .; j_gene: TRBJ2-7; v_gene: TRBV20-1; CDR3nt: TGCTGTGCTCGGACTACTTACGAGCAGTACTTC; CDR3aa: CCARTTYEQYF
abundance: .; d_gene: .; j_gene: TRBJ1-6; v_gene: TRBV6-1; CDR3nt: TGTGCCAGCAGTGCAGGGTTCAATTCACCCCTCCACTTT; CDR3aa: CASSAGFNSPLHF
abundance: .; d_gene: .; j_gene: TRBJ1-2; v_gene: TRBV4-2; CDR3nt: TGTGCCAGCAGCCAAGAACGAACAGAAGGACGCTACACCTTC; CDR3aa: CASSQERTEGRYTF
abundance: few; d_gene: .; j_gene: TRBJ1-2; v_gene: TRBV3-1; CDR3nt: TGTGCCAGCAGCCACCCGACAGGACGGGTCGGCTACACCTTC; CDR3aa: CASSHPTGRVGYTF
abundance: .; d_gene: .; j_gene: TRBJ2-5; v_gene: TRBV19; CDR3nt: TGTGCCAGTAAACAGGATGTACAAGAGACCCAGTACTTC; CDR3aa: CASKQDVQETQYF
abundance: many; d_gene: .; j_gene: TRBJ2-1; v_gene: TRBV7-2; CDR3nt: TGTGCCAGCAGCTTAGCGGGTCCAGCCTACAATGAGCAGTTCTTC; CDR3aa: CASSLAGPAYNEQFF
abundance: many; d_gene: TRBD1; j_gene: TRBJ1-2; v_gene: TRBV12-3/TRBV12-4; CDR3nt: TGTGCCAGCAGTAGAGCAGGGGGCAGCTATGGCTACACCTTC; CDR3aa: CASSRAGGSYGYTF
abundance: .; d_gene: .; j_gene: TRBJ2-1; v_gene: TRBV2; CDR3nt: TGTGCCAGCATCTCGCGACTCGGCTCCTACAATGAGCAGTTCTTC; CDR3aa: CASISRLGSYNEQFF
abundance: few; d_gene: .; j_gene: TRBJ1-5; v_gene: TRBV4-1; CDR3nt: TGCGCCAGCAGCCCTCCAGGGGACCATCAGCCCCAGCATTTT; CDR3aa: CASSPPGDHQPQHF
abundance: few; d_gene: .; j_gene: TRBJ2-5; v_gene: TRBV18; CDR3nt: TGTGCCAGCTCACCAGCCCAAGGAGAGACCCAGTACTTC; CDR3aa: CASSPAQGETQYF
abundance: .; d_gene: TRBD1; j_gene: TRBJ1-2; v_gene: TRBV4-3; CDR3nt: TGCGCCAGCAGCCAAGAGGGACAGGGGGATAACTATGGCTACACCTTC; CDR3aa: CASSQEGQGDNYGYTF
abundance: once; d_gene: TRBD1; j_gene: TRBJ1-5; v_gene: TRBV6-2/TRBV6-3; CDR3nt: TGTGCCAGCAGTACCCACCGGGACAGGTTTAATCAGCCCCAGCATTTT; CDR3aa: CASSTHRDRFNQPQHF
abundance: few; d_gene: .; j_gene: TRBJ2-2; v_gene: TRBV11-2; CDR3nt: TGTGCCAGCAGCCCCGCAGCAGGCACCGGGGAGCTGTTTTTT; CDR3aa: CASSPAAGTGELFF
abundance: few; d_gene: .; j_gene: TRBJ2-7; v_gene: TRBV7-9; CDR3nt: TGTGCCAGCAGCTTAGGGGGTCCGATGTTCTCCTACGAGCAGTACTTC; CDR3aa: CASSLGGPMFSYEQYF
abundance: many; d_gene: .; j_gene: TRBJ1-1; v_gene: TRBV5-1; CDR3nt: TGCGCCAGCAGCTTGGGGACAGCGAACACTGAAGCTTTCTTT; CDR3aa: CASSLGTANTEAFF
abundance: .; d_gene: .; j_gene: TRBJ2-1; v_gene: TRBV7-8; CDR3nt: TGTGCCAGCAGCTTAGTTTGGTTTCCCTCCGGTTACAATGAGCAGTTCTTC; CDR3aa: CASSLVWFPSGYNEQFF
abundance: .; d_gene: .; j_gene: TRBJ2-1; v_gene: TRBV3-1; CDR3nt: TGTGCCAGCGGATCGAACAGCAATGAGCAGTTCTTC; CDR3aa: CASGSNSNEQFF
abundance: few; d_gene: TRBD2; j_gene: TRBJ2-3; v_gene: TRBV20-1; CDR3nt: TGCAGTGCAGCCTCTAGCGGGAGGCCCTATACGCAGTATTTT; CDR3aa: CSAASSGRPYTQYF
abundance: few; d_gene: TRBD1; j_gene: TRBJ2-1; v_gene: TRBV20-1; CDR3nt: TGCAGTGCTAGCCGGGGACAGGAGCAGTTCTTC; CDR3aa: CSASRGQEQFF
abundance: .; d_gene: TRBD2; j_gene: TRBJ2-1; v_gene: TRBV12-5; CDR3nt: TGTGCTAGTGGTTCTGCTAGCGGGTACAATGAGCAGTTCTTC; CDR3aa: CASGSASGYNEQFF
abundance: few; d_gene: .; j_gene: TRBJ2-2; v_gene: TRBV29-1; CDR3nt: TGCAGCGTTGGGGTCGGTCGCGCTCTCACCGGGGAGCTGTTTTTT; CDR3aa: CSVGVGRALTGELFF